This T cell receptor beta chain appears in the sequencing data of a study of OX40 agonist ivuxolimab in advanced cancers. Study-wide context: One patient with hepatocellular carcinoma and two with cutaneous melanoma, three in all, had partial responses. General observations from the study: Patients with a partial response at 0.1-3.0 mg/kg had among the lowest clonal expansion.

At cycle 4 day 1, cycle 7 day 1, and baseline, blood was sampled. This clone was counted between two and nine times. Its specificity is not known. The CDR3 runs to 15 residues. Germline loops: CDR1 WNHNN, CDR2 SYGVQD (reference sequence). Losses at the gene ends were 6 bases for V and 6 bases for J; bases not matched to a gene: 6. Sequencing was performed with immunoSEQ multiplex PCR; in TCRdb, only in-frame clones are kept and a portion is missing. The sample includes roughly 53,000 clones, approximately 90% of them seen just once. The receptor's source is an adult with an advanced solid tumor such as melanoma, head and neck, liver or kidney cancer. The sequences come from CD4+ or CD8+ T cells sorted from blood, collected in a trial of the OX40 agonist ivuxolimab. This chain links TRBV10-1 with TRBJ2-1; 12 bases map to TRBD1. This chain's CDR3 is CASSPGTGGPNEQFF. As DNA, the CDR3 is TGCGCCAGCAGCCCGGGGACAGGGGGCCCCAATGAGCAGTTCTTC.